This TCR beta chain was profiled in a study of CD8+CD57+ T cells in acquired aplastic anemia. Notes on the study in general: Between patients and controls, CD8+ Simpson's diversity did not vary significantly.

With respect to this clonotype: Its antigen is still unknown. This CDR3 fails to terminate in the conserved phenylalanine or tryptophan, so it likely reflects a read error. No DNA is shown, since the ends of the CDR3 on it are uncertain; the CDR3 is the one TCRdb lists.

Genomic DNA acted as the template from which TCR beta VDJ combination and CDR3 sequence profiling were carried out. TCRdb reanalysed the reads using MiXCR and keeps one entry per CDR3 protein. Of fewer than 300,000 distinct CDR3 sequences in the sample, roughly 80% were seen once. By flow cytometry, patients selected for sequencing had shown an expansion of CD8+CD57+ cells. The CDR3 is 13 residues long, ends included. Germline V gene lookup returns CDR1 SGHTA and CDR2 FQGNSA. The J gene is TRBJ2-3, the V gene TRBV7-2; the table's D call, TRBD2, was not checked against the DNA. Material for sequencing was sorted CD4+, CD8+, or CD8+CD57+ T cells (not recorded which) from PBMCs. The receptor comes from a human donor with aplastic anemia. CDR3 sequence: CASGFRPTETALS.